This T cell receptor (beta chain) was sequenced during a study of CD8 T cells in Susac syndrome. The authors carried out high-throughput sequencing of TCR beta. They applied it to CD8+ and CD4+ T cells obtained from blood. Included as multiple sclerosis controls were treatment-naive patients who had stable or active relapsing-remitting disease. An input of about 0.45 to 1 ug of RNA was subjected to reverse transcription using random hexamers. TCRdb ran MiXCR on the immunoSEQ multiplex PCR reads and lists one entry per CDR3 protein. In the table there are about 200,000 distinct CDR3 sequences, about 90% of which are singletons. Germline V gene lookup returns CDR1 MNHEY and CDR2 SMNVEV (reference sequence). The CDR3 is 14 residues long. V was pared by 8 bases and J by 0 bases, with 11 bases between.

Sequencing was carried out using CD8+ T cells from PBMCs. The sequence was obtained from a human donor with multiple sclerosis. The rearrangement joins TRBV27 to TRBJ1-5; no firm D call. CDR3 DNA sequence: TGTGCCAGCGCCAGATATTCTAGCAATCAGCCCCAGCATTTT. Translated: CASARYSSNQPQHF.